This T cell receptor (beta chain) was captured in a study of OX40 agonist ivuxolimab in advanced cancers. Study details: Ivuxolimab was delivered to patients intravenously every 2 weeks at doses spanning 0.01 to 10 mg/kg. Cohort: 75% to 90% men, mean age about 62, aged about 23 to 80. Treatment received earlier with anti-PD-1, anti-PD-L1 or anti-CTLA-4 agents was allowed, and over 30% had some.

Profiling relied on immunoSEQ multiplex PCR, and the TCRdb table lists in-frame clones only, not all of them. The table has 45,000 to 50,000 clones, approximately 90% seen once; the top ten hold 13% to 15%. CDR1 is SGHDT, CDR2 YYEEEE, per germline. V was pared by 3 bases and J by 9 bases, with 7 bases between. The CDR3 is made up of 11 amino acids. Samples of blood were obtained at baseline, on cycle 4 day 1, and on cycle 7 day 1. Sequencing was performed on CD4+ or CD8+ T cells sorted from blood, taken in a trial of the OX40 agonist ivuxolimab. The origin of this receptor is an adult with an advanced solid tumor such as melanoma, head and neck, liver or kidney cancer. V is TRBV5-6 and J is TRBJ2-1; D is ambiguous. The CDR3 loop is CASSSNSEQFF. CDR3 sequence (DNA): TGTGCCAGCAGCTCCAACAGTGAGCAGTTCTTC.